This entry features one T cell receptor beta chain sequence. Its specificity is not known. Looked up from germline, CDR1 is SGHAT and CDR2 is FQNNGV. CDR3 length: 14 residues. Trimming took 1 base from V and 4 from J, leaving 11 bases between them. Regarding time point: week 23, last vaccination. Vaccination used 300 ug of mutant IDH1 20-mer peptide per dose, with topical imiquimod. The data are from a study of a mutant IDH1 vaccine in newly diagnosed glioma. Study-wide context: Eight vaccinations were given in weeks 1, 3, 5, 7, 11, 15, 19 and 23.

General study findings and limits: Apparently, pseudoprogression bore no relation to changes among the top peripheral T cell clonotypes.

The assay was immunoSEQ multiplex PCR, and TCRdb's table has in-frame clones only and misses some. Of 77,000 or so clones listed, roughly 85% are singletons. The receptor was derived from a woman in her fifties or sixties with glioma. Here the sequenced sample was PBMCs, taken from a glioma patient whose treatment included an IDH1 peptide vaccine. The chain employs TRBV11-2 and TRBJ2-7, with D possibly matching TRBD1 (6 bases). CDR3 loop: CASSLGQGFYEQYF. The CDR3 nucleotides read TGTGCCAGCAGCTTAGGGCAGGGGTTTTACGAGCAGTACTTC.